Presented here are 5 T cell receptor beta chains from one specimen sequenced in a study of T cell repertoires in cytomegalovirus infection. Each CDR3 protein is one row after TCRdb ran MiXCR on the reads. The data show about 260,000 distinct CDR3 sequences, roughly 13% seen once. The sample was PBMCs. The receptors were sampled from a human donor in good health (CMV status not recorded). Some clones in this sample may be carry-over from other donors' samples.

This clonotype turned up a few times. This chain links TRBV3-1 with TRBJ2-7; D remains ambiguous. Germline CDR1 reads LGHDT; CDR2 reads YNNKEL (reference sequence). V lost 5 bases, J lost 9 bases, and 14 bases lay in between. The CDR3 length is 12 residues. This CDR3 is CASSYPGLGQYF. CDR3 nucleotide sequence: TGTGCCAGCAGCTATCCCGGGCTGGGGCAGTACTTC.

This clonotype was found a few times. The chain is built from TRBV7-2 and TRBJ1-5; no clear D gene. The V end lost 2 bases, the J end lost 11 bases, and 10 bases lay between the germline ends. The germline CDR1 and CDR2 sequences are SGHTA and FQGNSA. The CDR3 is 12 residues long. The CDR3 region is CASSLIGDTQHF. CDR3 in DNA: TGTGCCAGCAGCTTAATCGGGGATACCCAGCATTTT.

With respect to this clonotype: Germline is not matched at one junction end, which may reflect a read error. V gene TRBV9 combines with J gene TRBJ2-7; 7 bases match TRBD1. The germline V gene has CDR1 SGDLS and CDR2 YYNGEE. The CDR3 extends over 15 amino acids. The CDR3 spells CTSSAAGTADYEQYF. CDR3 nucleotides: TGTACCAGCAGCGCCGCCGGGACAGCGGACTACGAGCAGTACTTC. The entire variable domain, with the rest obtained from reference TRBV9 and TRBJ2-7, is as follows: DSGVTQTPKHLITATGQRVTLRCSPRSGDLSVYWYQQSLDQGLQFLIQYYNGEERAKGNILERFSAQQFPDLHSELNLSSLELGDSALYFCTSSAAGTADYEQYFGPGTRLTVT.

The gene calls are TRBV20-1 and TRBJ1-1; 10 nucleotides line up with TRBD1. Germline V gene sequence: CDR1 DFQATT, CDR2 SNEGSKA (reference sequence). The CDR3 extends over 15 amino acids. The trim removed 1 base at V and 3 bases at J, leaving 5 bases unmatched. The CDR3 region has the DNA TGCAGTGCTAGAGGAAGGACAGGGGGGGACACTGAAGCTTTCTTT. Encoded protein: CSARGRTGGDTEAFF.

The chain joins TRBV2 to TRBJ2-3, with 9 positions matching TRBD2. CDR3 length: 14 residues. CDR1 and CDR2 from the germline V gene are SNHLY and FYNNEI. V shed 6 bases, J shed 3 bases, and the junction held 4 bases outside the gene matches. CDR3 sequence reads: CASRAGGGTDTQYF. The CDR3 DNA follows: TGTGCCAGCAGGGCGGGGGGGGGAACAGATACGCAGTATTTT.